This T cell receptor beta chain was captured by sequencing in a study of neurological immune-mediated disorders. Across the whole study: The 35 or so patients with multiple sclerosis comprised roughly 30 relapsing-remitting cases and 3 secondary progressive cases.

MiXCR, run by TCRdb on the 5' RACE reads, gives a single entry per CDR3 protein. Among about 120,000 distinct CDR3 sequences listed, around 3% were seen once. This clonotype has ten or more counts. With 0 bases clipped from V and 6 bases from J, the junction kept 2 bases outside the gene matches. CDR1 is SGDLS and CDR2 is YYNGEE in the germline V gene. CDR3 length: 15 amino acids. The specimen sequenced was PBMCs. The chain is built from TRBV9 and TRBJ2-1; TRBD2 matches 11 bases. This clonotype was obtained from a woman in her 30s with multiple sclerosis. As DNA, the CDR3 is TGTGCCAGCAGCGTAGTAGCGGGGGGGGTCAATGAGCAGTTCTTC. This encodes CASSVVAGGVNEQFF.